This TCR beta chain derives from a study of blood T cell repertoires in COVID-19. For the study at large: COVID-19 samples, acute and convalescent, were from the United States, Italy and Spain. Nucleic acid was either cDNA or gDNA, and it came from T cells, B-cell-depleted T cells, or PBMCs.

The length of the CDR3 is 13 residues. Germline-derived CDR1 and CDR2 are WNHNN and SYGVQD (reference sequence). V gave up 9 bases and J gave up 5 bases; unmatched junction bases: 4. Per the original methods: Nucleated cell counts were estimated from reference gene primer amplification. Sequencing was performed with immunoSEQ multiplex PCR; in TCRdb, only in-frame clones are kept and a portion is missing. V and J calls and clone size are given by that table; D and trimming were obtained from the DNA. Among under 300,000 clones listed, 75% to 85% were seen once. The chain links TRBV10-1 to TRBJ2-3; 11 nucleotides agree with TRBD2. Material for sequencing was peripheral blood. This clonotype originated in a woman aged 60-70 years with active or convalescent COVID-19. The CDR3 loop reads CARISGGVDTQYF. In nucleotides, the CDR3 is TGCGCCAGGATTAGCGGGGGGGTAGATACGCAGTATTTT.